This TCR beta chain is from a study of blood T cell repertoires in COVID-19. Study summary: PBMCs, B-cell-depleted T cells, or T cells provided the cDNA or gDNA that made up the material.

V trimming: 3 bases; J trimming: 4 bases; junction bases outside the gene matches: 6. CDR1 and CDR2 from the germline V gene are SGHDT and YYEEEE. The CDR3 contains 15 residues. Authors' data handling: Quantification of nucleated cells was approximated via reference gene primer amplification. The protocol was immunoSEQ multiplex PCR, while the TCRdb copy is restricted to in-frame clones and leaves out a portion. V, J and clone size were drawn from that table, and D and trimming were deduced from the DNA. The sample lists approximately 88,000 clones, roughly 82% occurring once. The chain uses TRBV5-6 and TRBJ1-2, with 10 nucleotides matching TRBD1. The sample consisted of peripheral blood. The clonotype originates from a woman aged 80 or older with active or convalescent COVID-19. CDR3 amino acids: CASSSPGQGTYGYTF. In DNA form, the CDR3 reads TGTGCCAGCAGCTCGCCGGGACAGGGGACCTATGGCTACACCTTC.